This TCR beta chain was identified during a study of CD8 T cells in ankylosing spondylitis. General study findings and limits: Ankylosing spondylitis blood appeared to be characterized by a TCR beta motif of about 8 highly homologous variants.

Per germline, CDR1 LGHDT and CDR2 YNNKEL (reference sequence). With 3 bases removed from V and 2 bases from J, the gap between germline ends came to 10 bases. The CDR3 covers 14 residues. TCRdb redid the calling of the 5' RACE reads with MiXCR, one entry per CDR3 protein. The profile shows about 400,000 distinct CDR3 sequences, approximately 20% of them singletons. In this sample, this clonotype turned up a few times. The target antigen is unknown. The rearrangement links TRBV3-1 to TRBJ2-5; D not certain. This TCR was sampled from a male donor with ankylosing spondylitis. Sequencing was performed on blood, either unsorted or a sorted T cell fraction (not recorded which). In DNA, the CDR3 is TGTGCCAGCAGCCACCGAGGCAGGCAAGAGACCCAGTACTTC. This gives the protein CASSHRGRQETQYF.